This is a list of T cell receptor beta chains from one sample in a study of CD8 T cells in Susac syndrome. TCRdb reprocessed the immunoSEQ multiplex PCR reads via MiXCR and lists one record per CDR3 protein. The table lists about 300,000 distinct CDR3 sequences, 89% of them singletons. The sample was CD8+ T cells from PBMCs. The receptors shown here come from a human donor with multiple sclerosis. Both conserved end residues are part of each CDR3. Fields, in order: D gene, J gene, clone size, V gene, CDR3 DNA, CDR3 protein. D genes are given only for firm matches. Not every row has a clone size; where given, it reads once, few, many or a size class.

d_gene: NA; j_gene: TRBJ2-2; abundance: NA; v_gene: TRBV6-2/TRBV6-3; CDR3nt: TGTGCCAGCAGTTACCACATCCGGACAGTCTTGAACACCGGGGAGCTGTTTTTT; CDR3aa: CASSYHIRTVLNTGELFF
d_gene: TRBD2; j_gene: TRBJ2-2; abundance: once; v_gene: TRBV4-1; CDR3nt: TGCGCCAGCAGCCAAGAATGGGCTAGCGGGGGCCCCGGGGAGCTGTTTTTT; CDR3aa: CASSQEWASGGPGELFF
d_gene: NA; j_gene: TRBJ2-3; abundance: NA; v_gene: TRBV12-3/TRBV12-4; CDR3nt: TGTGCCAGCAGCCCCGGGATGGGAGCCACAGATACGCAGTATTTT; CDR3aa: CASSPGMGATDTQYF
d_gene: TRBD2; j_gene: TRBJ2-7; abundance: once; v_gene: TRBV20-1; CDR3nt: TGCAGTGCTACGGCTAGCGGGAGCTACGAGCAGTACTTC; CDR3aa: CSATASGSYEQYF
d_gene: TRBD1; j_gene: TRBJ2-7; abundance: NA; v_gene: TRBV7-9; CDR3nt: TGTGCCAGCGGCAGGGGGTTCAACGAGCAGTACTTC; CDR3aa: CASGRGFNEQYF
d_gene: NA; j_gene: TRBJ2-1; abundance: NA; v_gene: TRBV6-6; CDR3nt: TGTGCCAGCAGTCATCTCTACAATGAGCAGTTCTTC; CDR3aa: CASSHLYNEQFF
d_gene: NA; j_gene: TRBJ2-7; abundance: NA; v_gene: TRBV15; CDR3nt: TGTGCCACCAGCACCGGTGAGGGCTACGAGCAGTACTTC; CDR3aa: CATSTGEGYEQYF
d_gene: NA; j_gene: TRBJ1-2; abundance: NA; v_gene: TRBV7-2; CDR3nt: TGTGCCAGCAGCTCCCTGACAGCGGAATATGGCTACACCTTC; CDR3aa: CASSSLTAEYGYTF
d_gene: TRBD1; j_gene: TRBJ2-3; abundance: NA; v_gene: TRBV9; CDR3nt: TGTGCCAGCAGCTTACAGACAGGGGGGCCGCAGTATTTT; CDR3aa: CASSLQTGGPQYF
d_gene: NA; j_gene: TRBJ2-1; abundance: NA; v_gene: TRBV9; CDR3nt: TGTGCCAGCAGCGTAGGCGGCGGCCTCTCCTACAATGAGCAGTTCTTC; CDR3aa: CASSVGGGLSYNEQFF
d_gene: NA; j_gene: TRBJ1-1; abundance: NA; v_gene: TRBV30; CDR3nt: TGTGCCTGGAACGGGGGGACGACTGAAGCTTTCTTT; CDR3aa: CAWNGGTTEAFF
d_gene: TRBD1; j_gene: TRBJ2-2; abundance: NA; v_gene: TRBV9; CDR3nt: TGTGCCAGCAGCGAAAGGACAGGGGGCACCACCGGGGAGCTGTTTTTT; CDR3aa: CASSERTGGTTGELFF
d_gene: TRBD1; j_gene: TRBJ1-2; abundance: NA; v_gene: TRBV3-1; CDR3nt: TGTGCCAGCTCGGGCGTGGACAGGGCCTATCATGGCTACACCTTC; CDR3aa: CASSGVDRAYHGYTF
d_gene: NA; j_gene: TRBJ1-2; abundance: NA; v_gene: TRBV7-9; CDR3nt: TGTGCCAGCAGCTTAATCCCCGCCTCGGATGGCTACACCTTC; CDR3aa: CASSLIPASDGYTF
d_gene: NA; j_gene: TRBJ2-3; abundance: NA; v_gene: TRBV11-2; CDR3nt: TGTGCCAGCAGCACTACGACCCTCCGGGGGCAGTATTTT; CDR3aa: CASSTTTLRGQYF
d_gene: NA; j_gene: TRBJ2-7; abundance: once; v_gene: TRBV10-2; CDR3nt: TGCGCCAGCAGTGGTTCGATAGTACGCGAGCAGTACTTC; CDR3aa: CASSGSIVREQYF
d_gene: TRBD2; j_gene: TRBJ2-2; abundance: once; v_gene: TRBV29-1; CDR3nt: TGCAGCGGCGGGGGGTGGAACACCGGGGAGCTGTTTTTT; CDR3aa: CSGGGWNTGELFF
d_gene: TRBD2; j_gene: TRBJ2-7; abundance: NA; v_gene: TRBV7-9; CDR3nt: TGTGCCAGCAGCTTTAGCGGGTCCGCATACGAGCAGTACTTC; CDR3aa: CASSFSGSAYEQYF
d_gene: NA; j_gene: TRBJ2-1; abundance: NA; v_gene: TRBV5-5; CDR3nt: TGTGCCAGCAGGGATGGACTCGGCTCCTACAATGAGCAGTTCTTC; CDR3aa: CASRDGLGSYNEQFF
d_gene: NA; j_gene: TRBJ2-1; abundance: NA; v_gene: TRBV21-1; CDR3nt: TGTGCCAGCAGCAAAGACGGGGATAACAATGAGCAGTTCTTC; CDR3aa: CASSKDGDNNEQFF
d_gene: NA; j_gene: TRBJ2-3; abundance: NA; v_gene: TRBV6-2/TRBV6-3; CDR3nt: TGTGCCAGCAGCTGGGACCTAGTCATCACAGATACGCAGTATTTT; CDR3aa: CASSWDLVITDTQYF
d_gene: TRBD1; j_gene: TRBJ1-1; abundance: once; v_gene: TRBV10-3; CDR3nt: TGTGCCATCAGTGAGTCACAGGGGGCGGGCACTGAAGCTTTCTTT; CDR3aa: CAISESQGAGTEAFF
d_gene: NA; j_gene: TRBJ1-1; abundance: few; v_gene: TRBV30; CDR3nt: TGTGCCTCTCGGATGAACACTGAAGCTTTCTTT; CDR3aa: CASRMNTEAFF
d_gene: NA; j_gene: TRBJ2-1; abundance: few; v_gene: TRBV6-2/TRBV6-3; CDR3nt: TGTGCCAGCAGCCCCGACATACACTTACAGTTCTTC; CDR3aa: CASSPDIHLQFF
d_gene: TRBD2; j_gene: TRBJ2-1; abundance: few; v_gene: TRBV6-2/TRBV6-3; CDR3nt: TGTGCCAGCAGTTACGCGGGAGGGAATGAGCAGTTCTTC; CDR3aa: CASSYAGGNEQFF
d_gene: NA; j_gene: TRBJ2-7; abundance: NA; v_gene: TRBV12-3/TRBV12-4; CDR3nt: TGTGCCAGCAGTTTCGTGTATTACGAGCAGTACTTC; CDR3aa: CASSFVYYEQYF
d_gene: NA; j_gene: TRBJ2-2; abundance: NA; v_gene: TRBV20-1; CDR3nt: TGCAGTGCCTCCCGAGCAGGGAGAACCGGGGAGCTGTTTTTT; CDR3aa: CSASRAGRTGELFF
d_gene: NA; j_gene: TRBJ2-7; abundance: NA; v_gene: TRBV4-1; CDR3nt: TGCGCCAGCAGCCAAGGTCCTCTGGGCGGAGAGCAGTACTTC; CDR3aa: CASSQGPLGGEQYF
d_gene: NA; j_gene: TRBJ1-6; abundance: NA; v_gene: TRBV12-3/TRBV12-4; CDR3nt: TGTGCCAGCAGCCAGCGCTTATGGAATTCACCCCTCCACTTT; CDR3aa: CASSQRLWNSPLHF
d_gene: NA; j_gene: TRBJ2-3; abundance: few; v_gene: TRBV29-1; CDR3nt: TGCAGTGTTTACACAGATACGCAGTATTTT; CDR3aa: CSVYTDTQYF
d_gene: TRBD1; j_gene: TRBJ1-1; abundance: NA; v_gene: TRBV20-1; CDR3nt: TGCAGTGCTAGAGCTGACAGGGGTAACACTGAAGCTTTCTTT; CDR3aa: CSARADRGNTEAFF
d_gene: NA; j_gene: TRBJ2-2; abundance: NA; v_gene: TRBV29-1; CDR3nt: TGCAGCGTTTCTCAGCACACCGGGGAGCTGTTTTTT; CDR3aa: CSVSQHTGELFF
d_gene: NA; j_gene: TRBJ1-6; abundance: NA; v_gene: TRBV28; CDR3nt: TGTGCCAGCAGTTTAACTGGGGACATCCAGAATAATTCACCCCTCCACTTT; CDR3aa: CASSLTGDIQNNSPLHF
d_gene: NA; j_gene: TRBJ2-7; abundance: NA; v_gene: TRBV4-1; CDR3nt: TGCGCCAGCAGCCAAGGTCGGGCAGGCTCCTACGAGCAGTACTTC; CDR3aa: CASSQGRAGSYEQYF
d_gene: NA; j_gene: TRBJ1-1; abundance: few; v_gene: TRBV9; CDR3nt: TGTGCCAGCAGCGTGGGGGGAGCGAACACTGAAGCTTTCTTT; CDR3aa: CASSVGGANTEAFF
d_gene: NA; j_gene: TRBJ1-2; abundance: NA; v_gene: TRBV29-1; CDR3nt: TGCAGCGTTGAAAGTTTAAGGGACTATGGCTACACCTTC; CDR3aa: CSVESLRDYGYTF
d_gene: NA; j_gene: TRBJ2-3; abundance: NA; v_gene: TRBV10-3; CDR3nt: TGTGCCATCAGTGAGGCCAGCACAGATACGCAGTATTTT; CDR3aa: CAISEASTDTQYF
d_gene: NA; j_gene: TRBJ2-5; abundance: NA; v_gene: TRBV7-9; CDR3nt: TGTGCCAGCAGCCCCCCGGGCGGGCGAGAGACCCAGTACTTC; CDR3aa: CASSPPGGRETQYF
d_gene: TRBD2; j_gene: TRBJ2-1; abundance: NA; v_gene: TRBV25-1; CDR3nt: TGTGCCAGCAGTTCCACCGGGACTAGCGGGGGGGCCGATGAGCAGTTCTTC; CDR3aa: CASSSTGTSGGADEQFF
d_gene: NA; j_gene: TRBJ1-2; abundance: NA; v_gene: TRBV10-2; CDR3nt: TGCGCCAGCTCGGCAGGGCGTATCGATGGCTACACCTTC; CDR3aa: CASSAGRIDGYTF
d_gene: NA; j_gene: TRBJ2-7; abundance: NA; v_gene: TRBV6-5; CDR3nt: TGTGCCAGCAGTTACCCGAAAGACAGGTCTCCCTACGAGCAGTACTTC; CDR3aa: CASSYPKDRSPYEQYF
d_gene: NA; j_gene: TRBJ2-7; abundance: NA; v_gene: TRBV20-1; CDR3nt: TGCAGTGCTAGAGAATTGGCAGGATTAACCTACGAGCAGTACTTC; CDR3aa: CSARELAGLTYEQYF
d_gene: NA; j_gene: TRBJ1-1; abundance: NA; v_gene: TRBV7-2; CDR3nt: TGTGCCAGCAGCAGGTATCCGGGACGGAACACTGAAGCTTTCTTT; CDR3aa: CASSRYPGRNTEAFF
d_gene: TRBD2; j_gene: TRBJ2-1; abundance: NA; v_gene: TRBV7-2; CDR3nt: TGTGCCAGCAGCGAATGGACTAGCGGGAGTATTTATGAGCAGTTCTTC; CDR3aa: CASSEWTSGSIYEQFF
d_gene: NA; j_gene: TRBJ2-1; abundance: NA; v_gene: TRBV15; CDR3nt: TGTGCCACCAGCTCAAGGGTCGGGGACAATGAGCAGTTCTTC; CDR3aa: CATSSRVGDNEQFF
d_gene: TRBD2; j_gene: TRBJ2-1; abundance: NA; v_gene: TRBV5-1; CDR3nt: TGCGCCAGCAGCCCAGGGACTAGCGGTAATTACTACAATGAGCAGTTCTTC; CDR3aa: CASSPGTSGNYYNEQFF
d_gene: NA; j_gene: TRBJ1-2; abundance: NA; v_gene: TRBV10-3; CDR3nt: TGTGCCATCAGTGAAGGGCAAGTAGTCTCTGGCTACACCTTC; CDR3aa: CAISEGQVVSGYTF
d_gene: TRBD2; j_gene: TRBJ2-1; abundance: NA; v_gene: TRBV5-1; CDR3nt: TGCGCCAGCAGCTTGGAACTAGCGGGCCACAATGAGCAGTTCTTC; CDR3aa: CASSLELAGHNEQFF
d_gene: TRBD2; j_gene: TRBJ2-2; abundance: few; v_gene: TRBV6-5; CDR3nt: TGTGCCAGCAGTTACTCGTCGGCTAGCGGCACCGGGGAGCTGTTTTTT; CDR3aa: CASSYSSASGTGELFF
d_gene: TRBD1; j_gene: TRBJ2-2; abundance: NA; v_gene: TRBV25-1; CDR3nt: TGTGCCAGCAGTGCTCTAACAGGGGTCACCGGGGAGCTGTTTTTT; CDR3aa: CASSALTGVTGELFF
d_gene: NA; j_gene: TRBJ2-4; abundance: NA; v_gene: TRBV7-9; CDR3nt: TGTGCCAGCAGCCCGGGCCAAAACATTCAGTACTTC; CDR3aa: CASSPGQNIQYF
d_gene: NA; j_gene: TRBJ2-3; abundance: NA; v_gene: TRBV20-1; CDR3nt: TGCAGTGCTAGAGATCATCAGAGCACAGATACGCAGTATTTT; CDR3aa: CSARDHQSTDTQYF
d_gene: TRBD2; j_gene: TRBJ2-1; abundance: NA; v_gene: TRBV13; CDR3nt: TGTGCCAGCAGCCCAGGACTAGACGGGCCCTACAATGAGCAGTTCTTC; CDR3aa: CASSPGLDGPYNEQFF
d_gene: TRBD1; j_gene: TRBJ1-5; abundance: once; v_gene: TRBV10-3; CDR3nt: TGTGCCATCAGCTTGGGGACAGGGGGCAATCAGCCCCAGCATTTT; CDR3aa: CAISLGTGGNQPQHF
d_gene: NA; j_gene: TRBJ2-1; abundance: NA; v_gene: TRBV15; CDR3nt: TGTGCCACCAGCAGAGTTGAAGCTGTTGAGCAGTTCTTC; CDR3aa: CATSRVEAVEQFF